Included here is one T cell receptor beta chain sequence, with context. Its antigen is unknown. The sample comes from a study of T cell responses to AZD1222 COVID-19 vaccine. Whole-study findings and limits: Donor demographics were predominantly white British with a female majority; clonal diversity may be underestimated. Just five to seven people given AZD1222 tested seropositive at baseline.

CDR3 size: 16 residues. CDR1 and CDR2 (germline): LNHDA, SQIVND (reference sequence). Assay used: immunoSEQ multiplex PCR; TCRdb lists only in-frame clones, some missing. The sample lists more than 80,000 clones, just over 90% occurring once. This TCR came from an adult in good health. The gene calls are TRBV19 and TRBJ2-3; 8 nucleotides align to TRBD2. Sequenced here: peripheral blood, sampled on day 0 of AZD1222 vaccination. The CDR3: CAHKVRAGGGTDTQYF. CDR3 sequence (DNA): TGTGCTCATAAGGTCCGGGCGGGGGGCGGCACAGATACGCAGTATTTT.